Below, 15 T cell receptor beta chains from the same sample are listed, as sequenced in a study of T cells in Graves' hyperthyroidism and ophthalmopathy. Amplification targeted TCR beta CDR3 regions from RNA transcripts. The TCR CDR3 first-round RT-PCR relied on the HTBI primer set. TCRdb fed the multiplex PCR reads into MiXCR, producing one record per CDR3 protein. The data contain around 99,000 distinct CDR3 sequences, about 17% of them singletons. What was sequenced was blood. The receptor set was obtained from a woman in her forties or fifties with Graves' hyperthyroidism.

This clonotype came up many times. V is TRBV4-1 and J is TRBJ2-1; tentative D call: TRBD2 (6 bases). Trimming shortened V by 4 bases and J by 3 bases, and 16 bases separated the two germline ends. Germline loops: CDR1 MGHRA, CDR2 YSYEKL. The CDR3 runs 16 residues. CDR3 sequence (DNA): TGCGCCAGCAGCCCCTTCCGGGACTTCGTCTACAATGAGCAGTTCTTC. This encodes CASSPFRDFVYNEQFF.

This clonotype has a handful of counts. The chain carries TRBV7-3 and TRBJ2-1; 11 bases line up with TRBD2. Germline lookup yields CDR1 SGHTA and CDR2 FQGTGA. Trimming removed 4 bases from V and 4 bases from J; junction bases left unmatched: 3. The length of the CDR3 is 15 residues. The CDR3 DNA follows: TGTGCCAGCAGCTCACTAGCGGGAGCATACAATGAGCAGTTCTTC. As protein: CASSSLAGAYNEQFF.

This clonotype was seen repeatedly, ten times or more. The chain is built from TRBV29-1 and TRBJ2-2; 8 bases match TRBD1. Germline assignment: CDR1 SQVTM and CDR2 ANQGSEA. The CDR3 runs to 16 residues. The V and J ends lost 6 bases and 1 base, in that order; junction bases with no gene match: 10. CDR3 sequence (DNA): TGCAGCGTCGATGGAACCGACAGGGGGAACACCGGGGAGCTGTTTTTT. This translates into CSVDGTDRGNTGELFF.

This clonotype was observed many times. The chain has TRBV28 and TRBJ1-6; perhaps TRBD1 as D (5 bases). CDR1 is MDHEN and CDR2 is SYDVKM in the germline V gene. With 5 bases removed from V and 6 bases from J, the gap between germline ends came to 17 bases. The CDR3 is 16 residues long. For the CDR3, the DNA is TGTGCCAGCAGTGGCCGAAGGGCAGGGCTTAATTCACCCCTCCACTTT. This codes for CASSGRRAGLNSPLHF.

In this sample, this clonotype turned up many times. This chain links TRBV24-1 with TRBJ2-5, with TRBD2 matching over 11 bases. Trimming cost V 3 bases and J 5 bases; bases outside gene matches: 7. The CDR3 loop spans 16 amino acids. Per germline, CDR1 KGHDR and CDR2 SFDVKD. CDR3 loop: CATSDRLAGSQETQYF. DNA for the CDR3: TGTGCCACCAGTGATCGACTAGCGGGAAGCCAGGAGACCCAGTACTTC.

This clonotype was seen ten or more times. The CDR3 here is CASSFGLAYNEQFF. CDR3 in DNA: TGTGCCAGCAGTTTTGGGTTAGCGTACAATGAGCAGTTCTTC. J is TRBJ2-1 and V is TRBV12-3 or TRBV12-4, with TRBD2 as a possible D gene (5 bases). The CDR3 totals 14 residues. V lost 3 bases, J lost 4 bases, and 10 bases lay in between.

This clonotype was recorded at least ten times. The chain couples TRBV10-2 to TRBJ1-5; no definite D call. CDR3 length: 14 residues. The V and J ends lost 5 bases and 6 bases respectively, with 14 bases between them. Germline CDR1 reads WSHSY; CDR2 reads SAAADI. The CDR3 reads CASSPGIWSQPQHF. The CDR3 DNA follows: TGCGCCAGCAGTCCGGGAATATGGAGTCAGCCCCAGCATTTT.

This clonotype was counted ten times or more. The chain uses TRBV11-2 and TRBJ1-1; D remains unclear. Trimming cost V 6 bases and J 7 bases, with 15 bases left between them. From germline, CDR1 is SGHAT and CDR2 FQNNGV. The CDR3 loop spans 13 amino acids. As DNA, the CDR3 is TGTGCCAGCAGATCGGCCCGGAGTGGTGAAGCTTTCTTT. Translation: CASRSARSGEAFF.

In this sample, this clonotype turned up a few times. A much larger clone lies a single base off, so this may be a read error. V gene TRBV28 combines with J gene TRBJ1-2; D call uncertain. The V gene's germline CDR1 is MDHEN and CDR2 SYDVKM. The CDR3 extends over 13 amino acids. Trimming pared 3 bases from V and 4 bases from J, leaving 9 bases between. The CDR3 nucleotides are TGTGCCAGCAGTTTCCCCCCCCTCTATGGCTACACCTTC. Translation gives CASSFPPLYGYTF.

This clonotype has ten or more counts. V gene TRBV27 combines with J gene TRBJ1-1; D not resolved. V was shortened by 4 bases and J by 1 base, with 10 bases between the two germline ends. Germline V gene data show CDR1 as MNHEY and CDR2 as SMNVEV (reference sequence). The CDR3 is 14 amino acids. The CDR3 region is CASSSPAGNTEAFF. CDR3 coding DNA: TGTGCCAGCAGTTCACCCGCAGGGAACACTGAAGCTTTCTTT.

The sample holds many counts of this clonotype. J is TRBJ1-6 and V is TRBV12-3 or TRBV12-4; possible D gene TRBD1, 5 bases. This CDR3 region has 16 residues. V was pared by 3 bases and J by 0 bases, with 9 bases between. CDR3 coding DNA: TGTGCCAGCAGTTTTTTCGGGGGCTCCTATAATTCACCCCTCCACTTT. Protein: CASSFFGGSYNSPLHF.

A few counts support this clonotype. The chain uses TRBV3-1 and TRBJ2-5, with 7 bases matching TRBD2. The junction had 4 bases not matched to a gene; V was cut back by 6 bases and J by 0 bases. This CDR3 contains 14 residues. Germline lookup yields CDR1 LGHDT and CDR2 YNNKEL (reference sequence). In DNA, the CDR3 is TGTGCCAGCAGGACGAGCGGGGACCAAGAGACCCAGTACTTC. Amino acid sequence: CASRTSGDQETQYF.

There are many counts of this clonotype. The chain links TRBV30 to TRBJ2-1; no reliable D call. The CDR3 has 13 amino acids. CDR1 and CDR2 (germline): GTSNPN, SVGIG (reference sequence). Trimming cost V 3 bases and J 3 bases, with 9 bases left between them. The CDR3 DNA sequence: TGTGCCTGGAGCGGGCAGGACTACAATGAGCAGTTCTTC. It yields the protein CAWSGQDYNEQFF. Full variable domain (remainder filled in from reference TRBV30 and TRBJ2-1): SQTIHQWPATLVQPVGSPLSLECTVEGTSNPNLYWYRQAAGRGLQLLFYSVGIGQISSEVPQNLSASRPQDRQFILSSKKLLLSDSGFYLCAWSGQDYNEQFFGPGTRLTVL.

This clonotype was seen a handful of times. This chain links TRBV6-2 or TRBV6-3 with TRBJ2-1; the match to TRBD2 covers 16 bases. This CDR3 comprises 16 residues. Germline V gives CDR1 MNHEY, CDR2 SVGEGT. Germline trimming cut 6 bases from V and 8 bases from J; bases unmatched to any gene: 7. CDR3 bases: TGTGCCAGCAGATCGGGACTAGCGGGAGGGTCGGATGAGCAGTTCTTC. Residues: CASRSGLAGGSDEQFF.

This clonotype was observed many times. Possible read error: a much larger clone is one base away. The chain has TRBV5-6 and TRBJ1-1; D not certain. This CDR3 comprises 12 residues. V shed 2 bases and J shed 1 base, with 3 bases lying between them. Germline CDR1 reads SGHDT; CDR2 reads YYEEEE. CDR3 DNA: TGTGCCAGCAGCTTCGAGAACACTGAAGCTTTCTTT. Protein product: CASSFENTEAFF.